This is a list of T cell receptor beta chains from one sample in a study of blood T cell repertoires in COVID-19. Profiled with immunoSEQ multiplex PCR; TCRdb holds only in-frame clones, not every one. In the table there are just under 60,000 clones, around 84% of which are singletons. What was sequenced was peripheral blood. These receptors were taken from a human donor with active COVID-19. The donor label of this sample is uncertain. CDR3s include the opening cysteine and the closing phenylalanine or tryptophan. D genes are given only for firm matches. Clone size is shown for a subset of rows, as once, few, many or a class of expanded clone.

CDR3 protein: CASSPQGAYTEAFF
CDR3 DNA: TGTGCCAGCAGTCCACAGGGGGCGTACACTGAAGCTTTCTTT
D gene: TRBD1
J gene: TRBJ1-1
V gene: TRBV6-5
clone size: -

CDR3 protein: CASSSTGINYGYTF
CDR3 DNA: TGTGCCAGCAGCTCGACAGGGATAAACTATGGCTACACCTTC
D gene: TRBD1
J gene: TRBJ1-2
V gene: TRBV7-2
clone size: -

CDR3 protein: CATSRDGRVDEQYF
CDR3 DNA: TGTGCCACCAGCAGAGATGGCAGGGTGGACGAGCAGTACTTC
D gene: -
J gene: TRBJ2-7
V gene: TRBV15
clone size: -

CDR3 protein: CASSLVGQVPGELFF
CDR3 DNA: TGTGCCAGCAGCTTAGTTGGACAGGTGCCCGGGGAGCTGTTTTTT
D gene: TRBD1
J gene: TRBJ2-2
V gene: TRBV7-2
clone size: -

CDR3 protein: CASSTSVNTGELFF
CDR3 DNA: TGTGCCAGTAGTACGTCGGTGAACACCGGGGAGCTGTTTTTT
D gene: -
J gene: TRBJ2-2
V gene: TRBV19
clone size: -

CDR3 protein: CAWSVSSRGYTF
CDR3 DNA: TGTGCCTGGAGTGTTTCTTCCAGGGGCTACACCTTC
D gene: -
J gene: TRBJ1-2
V gene: TRBV30
clone size: -

CDR3 protein: CASSFRVRTDTQYF
CDR3 DNA: TGTGCCAGCAGTTTCAGGGTGCGGACAGATACGCAGTATTTT
D gene: -
J gene: TRBJ2-3
V gene: TRBV6-2/TRBV6-3
clone size: once

CDR3 protein: CASSLGLAGVNEQFF
CDR3 DNA: TGTGCCAGCAGTCTGGGACTAGCGGGAGTAAATGAGCAGTTCTTC
D gene: TRBD2
J gene: TRBJ2-1
V gene: TRBV28
clone size: -

CDR3 protein: CASSYWAGDNEQFF
CDR3 DNA: TGTGCCAGCAGTTACTGGGCAGGGGACAATGAGCAGTTCTTC
D gene: -
J gene: TRBJ2-1
V gene: TRBV6-5
clone size: -

CDR3 protein: CASSLPSLLNTGELFF
CDR3 DNA: TGCGCCAGCAGCTTGCCTTCGTTGCTAAACACCGGGGAGCTGTTTTTT
D gene: -
J gene: TRBJ2-2
V gene: TRBV5-1
clone size: once

CDR3 protein: CASRLTQGNYGYTF
CDR3 DNA: TGTGCCAGCAGGCTAACCCAGGGGAACTATGGCTACACCTTC
D gene: -
J gene: TRBJ1-2
V gene: TRBV6-5
clone size: -

CDR3 protein: CASSQGPRGGRYNEQFF
CDR3 DNA: TGTGCCAGCAGCCAAGGACCTCGGGGCGGGAGGTACAATGAGCAGTTCTTC
D gene: TRBD2
J gene: TRBJ2-1
V gene: TRBV14
clone size: -

CDR3 protein: CASSPSSGSWDTQYF
CDR3 DNA: TGTGCCAGCTCACCCTCCAGCGGGAGTTGGGATACGCAGTATTTT
D gene: TRBD2
J gene: TRBJ2-3
V gene: TRBV18
clone size: -

CDR3 protein: CASSTPQRGVQETQYF
CDR3 DNA: TGTGCCAGCAGCACCCCTCAGCGGGGGGTCCAAGAGACCCAGTACTTC
D gene: TRBD2
J gene: TRBJ2-5
V gene: TRBV7-9
clone size: -

CDR3 protein: CASSPQTGRLEAFF
CDR3 DNA: TGTGCCAGCAGCCCCCAGACAGGGAGGTTAGAAGCTTTCTTT
D gene: TRBD1
J gene: TRBJ1-1
V gene: TRBV9
clone size: -

CDR3 protein: CAWSLQENQPQHF
CDR3 DNA: TGTGCCTGGAGTCTACAGGAGAATCAGCCCCAGCATTTT
D gene: -
J gene: TRBJ1-5
V gene: TRBV30
clone size: few

CDR3 protein: CSVEDRRGYGYTF
CDR3 DNA: TGCAGCGTTGAAGATCGCAGGGGTTATGGCTACACCTTC
D gene: -
J gene: TRBJ1-2
V gene: TRBV29-1
clone size: -

CDR3 protein: CASSFLDSSDEQYF
CDR3 DNA: TGCGCCAGCAGCTTTCTAGACAGTTCTGACGAGCAGTACTTC
D gene: -
J gene: TRBJ2-7
V gene: TRBV5-1
clone size: once

CDR3 protein: CASSSFANRADTQYF
CDR3 DNA: TGTGCCAGCAGCTCCTTCGCGAATAGAGCGGATACGCAGTATTTT
D gene: -
J gene: TRBJ2-3
V gene: TRBV7-3
clone size: -

CDR3 protein: CASSKGGTGKRYEQYF
CDR3 DNA: TGTGCCAGCAGCAAGGGTGGGACAGGGAAGAGGTACGAGCAGTACTTC
D gene: -
J gene: TRBJ2-7
V gene: TRBV21-1
clone size: few

CDR3 protein: CASSAPGEHMNTEAFF
CDR3 DNA: TGTGCCAGCAGCGCCCCCGGGGAGCACATGAACACTGAAGCTTTCTTT
D gene: -
J gene: TRBJ1-1
V gene: TRBV28
clone size: -

CDR3 protein: CARSRLIRTSGFPEYNEQFF
CDR3 DNA: TGTGCCAGAAGCAGATTGATCCGGACTAGCGGGTTCCCCGAATACAATGAGCAGTTCTTC
D gene: TRBD2
J gene: TRBJ2-1
V gene: TRBV5-3
clone size: -

CDR3 protein: CSVRAGGVDTQYF
CDR3 DNA: TGCAGCGTCAGAGCGGGAGGCGTGGATACGCAGTATTTT
D gene: TRBD2
J gene: TRBJ2-3
V gene: TRBV29-1
clone size: -

CDR3 protein: CAFKQGEDEKLFF
CDR3 DNA: TGTGCCTTCAAACAGGGGGAGGATGAAAAACTGTTTTTT
D gene: TRBD1
J gene: TRBJ1-4
V gene: TRBV5-4
clone size: medium-sized

CDR3 protein: CASTDRGWDGYTF
CDR3 DNA: TGTGCCAGCACCGACAGGGGTTGGGATGGCTACACCTTC
D gene: TRBD1
J gene: TRBJ1-2
V gene: TRBV6-5
clone size: -

CDR3 protein: CASSLSVTLDREQYF
CDR3 DNA: TGCGCCAGCAGCTTGAGCGTCACGCTAGACCGTGAGCAGTACTTC
D gene: -
J gene: TRBJ2-7
V gene: TRBV5-1
clone size: -

CDR3 protein: CASSEDRSGGYTF
CDR3 DNA: TGTGCCAGCAGCGAAGACCGGTCGGGTGGCTACACCTTC
D gene: -
J gene: TRBJ1-2
V gene: TRBV7-2
clone size: -

CDR3 protein: CASSTTNTGELFF
CDR3 DNA: TGTGCCAGCTCTACTACGAACACCGGGGAGCTGTTTTTT
D gene: -
J gene: TRBJ2-2
V gene: TRBV2
clone size: once